The rows below give T cell receptor beta chains drawn from one sample of a study of response to subunit inactivated influenza vaccine. Each CDR3 protein is one row after TCRdb ran MiXCR on the RT-PCR reads. The repertoire holds fewer than 550,000 distinct CDR3 sequences, with about 25% as singletons. The starting material was CD4+ T cells sorted from PBMCs, obtained roughly 5 days after vaccination. These receptors were obtained from a middle-aged man who received an inactivated influenza vaccine. Both conserved end residues are part of each CDR3. Fields, in order: clone size, J gene, D gene, V gene, CDR3 DNA, CDR3 protein. A D gene is named only where the DNA matches it firmly. For some rows the clone size is stated as once, few or many, or as a class when expanded; others skip it.

NA,TRBJ2-2,NA,TRBV3-1,TGTGCCTCCTCCCAAGATATCGTGGAGGGGGCTGTTGAGTACACCGGGGAGCTGTTTTTT,CASSQDIVEGAVEYTGELFF
NA,TRBJ2-2,NA,TRBV7-2,TGTGCCAGCAGCTTACGTGCGTTAGCGAACACCGGGGAGCTGTTTTTT,CASSLRALANTGELFF
few,TRBJ2-7,TRBD1,TRBV2,TGTGCCAGCAGTCCCGACAGGGCAAGCTCCTACGAGCAGTACTTC,CASSPDRASSYEQYF
few,TRBJ2-3,NA,TRBV6-2/TRBV6-3,TGTGCCAGCAGAGGTTATGCGGAGTTTCTAGATACGCAGTATTTT,CASRGYAEFLDTQYF
NA,TRBJ2-2,NA,TRBV7-2,TGTGCCAGCAGCACAGGAGTTGTCGCCGGGGAGCTGTTTTTT,CASSTGVVAGELFF
few,TRBJ2-7,NA,TRBV6-2/TRBV6-3,TGTGCCAGCAGTTTAAGGCAGGGACTCGAGCAGTACTTC,CASSLRQGLEQYF
NA,TRBJ2-2,NA,TRBV20-1,TGCAGTGCTAGAGTGGTGGGAAACACCGGGGAGCTGTTTTTT,CSARVVGNTGELFF
NA,TRBJ2-2,NA,TRBV7-6,TGTGCCAGCAGCTTAACGGAACCGCCCGGGGAGCTGTTTTTT,CASSLTEPPGELFF
NA,TRBJ1-6,NA,TRBV19,TGTGCCAGTAGCCGAACCCTGGGCAATTCACCCCTCCACTTT,CASSRTLGNSPLHF
NA,TRBJ1-1,NA,TRBV12-3/TRBV12-4,TGTGCCAGCAGTTTTTTTTCGGGGTCTGAAGCTTTCTTT,CASSFFSGSEAFF
many,TRBJ2-7,NA,TRBV29-1,TGCAGCGTTGAAGATGGGTTACAGGGTACCTACGAGCAGTACTTC,CSVEDGLQGTYEQYF
NA,TRBJ2-7,TRBD1,TRBV15,TGTGCCACTGCAGTTCCTGGACAGGGTGTCTACGAGCAGTACTTC,CATAVPGQGVYEQYF
NA,TRBJ2-7,NA,TRBV5-1,TGCGCCAGCAGCTTGGCTCCCAGCCGCTCCTACGAGCAGTACTTC,CASSLAPSRSYEQYF
NA,TRBJ1-1,TRBD1,TRBV20-1,TGCAGTGCTAGTCAGGGGGCCGGGAGGACTGAAGCTTTCTTT,CSASQGAGRTEAFF
few,TRBJ2-5,TRBD2,TRBV3-1,TGTGCCAGCAGCCAAGATGAAAGGCTAGCGGGAGTGGAGACCCAGTACTTC,CASSQDERLAGVETQYF
few,TRBJ2-5,NA,TRBV28,TGTGCCAGCAGTTTAAGGTTACAGGGGACCCAGTACTTC,CASSLRLQGTQYF
NA,TRBJ1-5,NA,TRBV6-1,TGTGCCAGCAGTGAAGTGGAAAATCAGCCCCAGCATTTT,CASSEVENQPQHF
NA,TRBJ2-3,NA,TRBV12-5,TGTGCTAGTGGTTTATCGGGAGCGACAGATACGCAGTATTTT,CASGLSGATDTQYF
NA,TRBJ2-7,TRBD2,TRBV9,TGTGCCAGCAGCGTAGCCGGGACTAGCGGGATCTACGAGCAGTACTTC,CASSVAGTSGIYEQYF
NA,TRBJ1-5,NA,TRBV28,TGTGCCAGCAACCGTGGAGGCAGCAATCAGCCCCAGCATTTT,CASNRGGSNQPQHF
NA,TRBJ1-4,NA,TRBV5-5,TGTGCCAGCAGTGTAGGGAACATAAATGAAAAACTGTTTTTT,CASSVGNINEKLFF
few,TRBJ2-1,TRBD2,TRBV9,TGTGCCAGCAGCGAGACTAGCGGGCTATACAATGAGCAGTTCTTC,CASSETSGLYNEQFF
many,TRBJ1-5,NA,TRBV5-1,TGCGCCAGCAGCCAAGGAGGGGGAAATCAGCCCCAGCATTTT,CASSQGGGNQPQHF